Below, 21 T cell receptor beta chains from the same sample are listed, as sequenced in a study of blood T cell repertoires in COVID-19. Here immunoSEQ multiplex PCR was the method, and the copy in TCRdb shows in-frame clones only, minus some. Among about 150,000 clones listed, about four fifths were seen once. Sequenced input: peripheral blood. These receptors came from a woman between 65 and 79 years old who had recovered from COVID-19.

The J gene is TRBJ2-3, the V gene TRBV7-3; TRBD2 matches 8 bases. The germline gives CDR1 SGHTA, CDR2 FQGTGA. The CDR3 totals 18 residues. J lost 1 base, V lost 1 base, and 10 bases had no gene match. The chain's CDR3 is CASSLMGTVAGRTDTQYF. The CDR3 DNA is TGTGCCAGCAGCTTAATGGGTACGGTAGCGGGACGCACAGATACGCAGTATTTT.

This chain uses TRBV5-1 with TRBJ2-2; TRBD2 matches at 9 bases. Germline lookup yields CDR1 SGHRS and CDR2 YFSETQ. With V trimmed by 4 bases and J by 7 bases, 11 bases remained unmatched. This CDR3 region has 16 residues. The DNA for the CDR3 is TGCGCCAGCAGCCCCCCCGGGGTAGCGGGGGTCGGGGAGCTGTTTTTT. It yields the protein CASSPPGVAGVGELFF.

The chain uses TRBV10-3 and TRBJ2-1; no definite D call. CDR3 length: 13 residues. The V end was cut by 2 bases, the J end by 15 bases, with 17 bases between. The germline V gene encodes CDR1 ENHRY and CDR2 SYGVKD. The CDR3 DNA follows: TGTGCCATCAGTGAGAGTGATCATCCCCTCGGGTTCTTC. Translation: CAISESDHPLGFF.

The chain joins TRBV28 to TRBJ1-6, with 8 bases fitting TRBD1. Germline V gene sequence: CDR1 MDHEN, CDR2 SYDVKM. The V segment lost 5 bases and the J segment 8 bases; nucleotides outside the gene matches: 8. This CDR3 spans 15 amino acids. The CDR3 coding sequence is TGTGCCAGCAGTCCCCCTCTGACAGGGGATTCACCCCTCCACTTT. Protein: CASSPPLTGDSPLHF.

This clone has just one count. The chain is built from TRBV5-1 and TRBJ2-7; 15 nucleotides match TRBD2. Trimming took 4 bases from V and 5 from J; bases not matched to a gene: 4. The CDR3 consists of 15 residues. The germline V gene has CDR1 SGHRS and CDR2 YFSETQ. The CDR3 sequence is CASSPGLAGGHEQYF. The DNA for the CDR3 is TGCGCCAGCAGCCCGGGACTAGCGGGAGGTCACGAGCAGTACTTC.

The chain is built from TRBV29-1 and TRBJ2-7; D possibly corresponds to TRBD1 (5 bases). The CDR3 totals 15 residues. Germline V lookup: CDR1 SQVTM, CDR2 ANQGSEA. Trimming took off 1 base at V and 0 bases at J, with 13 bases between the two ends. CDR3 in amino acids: CSVEGPRASSYEQYF. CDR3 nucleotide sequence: TGCAGCGTTGAAGGTCCCAGGGCGAGCTCCTACGAGCAGTACTTC.

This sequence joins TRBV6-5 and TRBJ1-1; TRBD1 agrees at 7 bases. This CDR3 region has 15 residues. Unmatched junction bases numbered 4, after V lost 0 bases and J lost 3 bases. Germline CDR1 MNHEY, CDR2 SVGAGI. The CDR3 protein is CASSYSWQGDTEAFF. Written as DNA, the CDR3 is TGTGCCAGCAGTTACTCGTGGCAGGGGGACACTGAAGCTTTCTTT.

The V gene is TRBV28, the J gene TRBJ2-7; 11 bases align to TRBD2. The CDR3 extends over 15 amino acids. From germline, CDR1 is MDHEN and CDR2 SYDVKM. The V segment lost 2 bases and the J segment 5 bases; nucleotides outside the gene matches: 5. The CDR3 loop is CASSLRPGLADEQYF. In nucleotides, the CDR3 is TGTGCCAGCAGTTTACGGCCGGGACTAGCGGACGAGCAGTACTTC.

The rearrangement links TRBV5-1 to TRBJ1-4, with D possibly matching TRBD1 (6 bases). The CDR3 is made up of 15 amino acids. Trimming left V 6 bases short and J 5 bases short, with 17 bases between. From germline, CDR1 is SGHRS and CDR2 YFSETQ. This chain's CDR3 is CASNRGGGANEKLFF. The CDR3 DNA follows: TGCGCCAGCAACCGAGGGGGTGGGGCAAATGAAAAACTGTTTTTT.

This chain's CDR3 is CASSLDRASGANTGELFF. For the CDR3, the DNA is TGTGCCAGCAGCTTAGATCGGGCTAGCGGGGCGAACACCGGGGAGCTGTTTTTT. V and J are TRBV11-2 and TRBJ2-2; 9 nucleotides match TRBD2. CDR3 length: 18 amino acids. Germline trimming cut 0 bases from V and 0 bases from J; bases unmatched to any gene: 5. Per germline, CDR1 SGHAT and CDR2 FQNNGV.

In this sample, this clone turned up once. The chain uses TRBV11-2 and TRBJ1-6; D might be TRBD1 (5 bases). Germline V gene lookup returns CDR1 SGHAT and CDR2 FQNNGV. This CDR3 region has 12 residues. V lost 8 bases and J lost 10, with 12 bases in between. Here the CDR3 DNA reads TGTGCCAGCGCCGGGGGTAGCTCACCCCTCCACTTT. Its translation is CASAGGSSPLHF. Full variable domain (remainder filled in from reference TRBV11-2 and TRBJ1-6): EAGVAQSPRYKIIEKRQSVAFWCNPISGHATLYWYQQILGQGPKLLIQFQNNGVVDDSQLPKDRFSAERLKGVDSTLKIQPAKLEDSAVYLCASAGGSSPLHFGNGTRLTVT.

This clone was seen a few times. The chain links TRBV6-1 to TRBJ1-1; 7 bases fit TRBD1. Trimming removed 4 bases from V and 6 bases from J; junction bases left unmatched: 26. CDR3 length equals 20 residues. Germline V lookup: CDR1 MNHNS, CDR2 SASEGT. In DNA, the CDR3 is TGTGCCAGCAGTGCCAACGGTCCTTCCGGGACAGTGGGGAGAAGGGCTGAAGCTTTCTTT. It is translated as CASSANGPSGTVGRRAEAFF.

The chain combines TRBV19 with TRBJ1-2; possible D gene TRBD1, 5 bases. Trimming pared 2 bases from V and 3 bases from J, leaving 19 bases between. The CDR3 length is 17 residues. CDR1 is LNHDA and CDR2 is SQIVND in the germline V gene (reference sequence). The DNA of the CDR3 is TGTGCCAGTAGTATAAGGGGCCCGGAACGGCTTGACTATGGCTACACCTTC. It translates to CASSIRGPERLDYGYTF.

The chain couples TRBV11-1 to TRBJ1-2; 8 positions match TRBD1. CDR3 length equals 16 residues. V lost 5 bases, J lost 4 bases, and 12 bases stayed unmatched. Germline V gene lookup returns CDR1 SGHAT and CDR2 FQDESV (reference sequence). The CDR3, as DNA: TGTGCCAGCAGCCAAAGGGGACAGGAGCTACCCTATGGCTACACCTTC. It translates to CASSQRGQELPYGYTF.

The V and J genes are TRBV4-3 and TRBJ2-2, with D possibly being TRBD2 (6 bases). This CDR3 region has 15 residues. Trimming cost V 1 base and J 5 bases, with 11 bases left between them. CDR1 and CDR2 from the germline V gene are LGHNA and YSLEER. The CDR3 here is CASSQGAAGTGELFF. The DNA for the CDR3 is TGCGCCAGCAGCCAAGGAGCCGCGGGGACCGGGGAGCTGTTTTTT.

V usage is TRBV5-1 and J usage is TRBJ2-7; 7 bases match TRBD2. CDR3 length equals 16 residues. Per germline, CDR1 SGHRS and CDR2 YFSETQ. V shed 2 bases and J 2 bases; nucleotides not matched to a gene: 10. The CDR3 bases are TGCGCCAGCAGCTTCATTGGAGGCGGGGGACCCTACGAGCAGTACTTC. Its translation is CASSFIGGGGPYEQYF.

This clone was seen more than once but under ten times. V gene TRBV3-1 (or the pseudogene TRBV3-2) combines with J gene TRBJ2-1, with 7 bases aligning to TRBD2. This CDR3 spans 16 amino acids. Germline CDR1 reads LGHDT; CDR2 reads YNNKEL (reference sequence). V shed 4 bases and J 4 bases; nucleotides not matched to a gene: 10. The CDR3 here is CASSPSAGEWYNEQFF. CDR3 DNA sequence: TGTGCCAGCAGCCCCTCGGCGGGAGAATGGTACAATGAGCAGTTCTTC.

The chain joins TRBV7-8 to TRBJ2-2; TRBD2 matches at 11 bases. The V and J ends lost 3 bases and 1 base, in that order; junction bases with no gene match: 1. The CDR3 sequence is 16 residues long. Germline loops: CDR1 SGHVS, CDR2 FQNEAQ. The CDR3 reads CASSFLAGGNTGELFF. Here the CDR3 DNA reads TGTGCCAGCAGCTTCCTAGCGGGGGGGAACACCGGGGAGCTGTTTTTT.

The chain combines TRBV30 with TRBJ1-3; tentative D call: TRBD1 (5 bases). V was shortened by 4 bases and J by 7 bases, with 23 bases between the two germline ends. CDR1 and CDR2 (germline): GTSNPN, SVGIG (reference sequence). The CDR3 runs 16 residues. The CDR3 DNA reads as TGTGCCTGGACCCCCGTTGGGGGGGGTGGTGGCAACACCATATATTTT. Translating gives CAWTPVGGGGGNTIYF.

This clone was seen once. DNA of the CDR3: TGTGCCAGCAGCTTAGGACTGGATGAGCAGTTCTTC. This encodes CASSLGLDEQFF. V is TRBV7-3 and J is TRBJ2-1; TRBD2 might be the D (5 bases). The CDR3 loop spans 12 amino acids. Germline CDR1 SGHTA, CDR2 FQGTGA. Trimming left V 2 bases short and J 8 bases short, with 7 bases between.

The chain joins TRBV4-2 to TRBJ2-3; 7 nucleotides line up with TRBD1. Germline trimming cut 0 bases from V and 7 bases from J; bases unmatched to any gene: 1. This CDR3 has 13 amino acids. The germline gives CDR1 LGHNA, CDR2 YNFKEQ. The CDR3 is CASSQEDRNTQYF. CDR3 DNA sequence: TGTGCCAGCAGCCAAGAGGACAGGAATACGCAGTATTTT.